A single sample is the source of the 21 T cell receptor beta chains below, sequenced in a study of Tregs in tolerant kidney transplant recipients. TCRdb's copy holds only in-frame clones and misses some; the assay was immunoSEQ multiplex PCR. The repertoire table contains about 31,000 clones. Recipients received nonmyeloablative bone marrow transplants from related graft donors, with transient mixed chimerism. The material was CD4+ T cells from blood (PBMCs), obtained 24 months after the transplant. All receptors come from a human patient who received a combined kidney and bone marrow transplant. Certain T cells may be donor cells from the graft.

As concerns this clone: The read halts 3 residues ahead of the CDR3 end, with the missing end drawn from the germline J gene. This chain joins TRBV20-1 and TRBJ2-3; D might be TRBD2 (6 bases). V was clipped by 6 bases and J by 2 bases, with 18 bases between them. Germline-derived CDR1 and CDR2 are DFQATT and SNEGSKA (reference sequence). The CDR3 length is 15 residues. CDR3 bases read: TGCAGTGCGGCGACTAGGCGGAGCCTCACAGATACG. This gives the protein CSAATRRSLTDT. The entire CDR3 protein is CSAATRRSLTDTQYF.

About this clone itself: The DNA ends 3 residues before the CDR3 does, and the rest of the CDR3 is filled in from the germline J gene. The gene calls are TRBV19 and TRBJ2-2; 8 bases align to TRBD2. Germline-derived CDR1 and CDR2 are LNHDA and SQIVND (reference sequence). The CDR3 covers 16 residues. Germline trimming cut 3 bases from V and 7 bases from J; bases unmatched to any gene: 10. The sequenced part of the CDR3 DNA is TGTGCCAGTAGTATTTGGGGAGCGGGAGCTTTCGGGGAG. It is translated as CASSIWGAGAFGE. The whole CDR3 region reads CASSIWGAGAFGELFF.

A remark on this clone: The CDR3 end falls 3 residues outside the read, so it is completed with the germline J gene. The V and J genes are TRBV2 and TRBJ2-6, with 7 bases fitting TRBD1. Losses at the gene ends were 6 bases for V and 0 bases for J; bases not matched to a gene: 5. Germline CDR1 is SNHLY and CDR2 is FYNNEI. This CDR3 spans 16 amino acids. Partial CDR3 DNA: TGTGCCAGCAGAGGGACAGCCAGCTCTGGGGCCAACGTC. Residues: CASRGTASSGANV. The entire CDR3 protein is CASRGTASSGANVLTF.

Remarks on this clone: Read sequence stops 3 residues before the CDR3 end, and the germline J gene provides the missing end. The chain joins TRBV20-1 to TRBJ1-5; the D is unclear. CDR1 and CDR2 from the germline V gene are DFQATT and SNEGSKA (reference sequence). Trimming shortened V by 3 bases and J by 7 bases, and 13 bases separated the two germline ends. The CDR3 runs to 13 residues. The CDR3 sequence is CSASSQAGQPQHF. The sequenced CDR3 bases are TGCAGTGCTAGCAGCCAGGCGGGGCAGCCC.

Turning to this clone: The missing CDR3 end, 3 residues past where the read stops, is filled in from the germline J gene. The chain combines TRBV5-4 with TRBJ2-7, with TRBD2 identical over 9 bases. Germline CDR1 SGHNT, CDR2 YYREEE (reference sequence). V was clipped by 3 bases and J by 4 bases; unmatched bases: 11. This CDR3 comprises 16 residues. The CDR3 loop reads CASSWGASGTVYEQYF. The covered CDR3 bases are TGTGCCAGCAGCTGGGGGGCTAGCGGGACGGTATACGAG.

Regarding this clone: With the read ending 3 residues before the CDR3 end, the germline J gene is used to fill in that end. The chain combines TRBV19 with TRBJ1-1; tentative D call: TRBD1 (5 bases). Per germline, CDR1 LNHDA and CDR2 SQIVND (reference sequence). Trimming removed 8 bases from V and 2 bases from J, with 18 bases in between. This CDR3 has 15 amino acids. The CDR3 spells CASQIYGAPNTEAFF. CDR3 DNA, as far as it was read: TGTGCCAGTCAGATTTATGGGGCCCCTAACACTGAA.

About this clone: The CDR3 extends 3 residues past the end of the read, so its final part is completed from the germline J gene. Additional DNA sequences in this sample encode the identical CDR3. The J gene is TRBJ1-1, the V gene TRBV18; possibly TRBD1 for D (6 bases). Germline CDR1 is KGHSH and CDR2 is LQKENI. The V end was cut by 5 bases, the J end by 4 bases, with 11 bases between. The CDR3 spans 13 residues. Incomplete CDR3 DNA: TGTGCCAGCTCAAGGGACACGAGCACTGAA. Its translation is CASSRDTSTE. The full CDR3 is CASSRDTSTEAFF.

A word on this clone: The read terminates 3 residues ahead of where the CDR3 ends, so the germline J gene completes it. V usage is TRBV5-4 and J usage is TRBJ2-7; D perhaps matches TRBD1 (6 bases). The V and J ends lost 6 bases and 6 bases respectively, with 19 bases between them. Germline V CDR1 and CDR2: SGHNT, YYREEE (reference sequence). The CDR3 has 14 residues. CDR3 sequence reads: CASNDYRVEAEQYF. The covered CDR3 bases are TGTGCCAGCAACGATTACAGGGTGGAGGCCGAG. Full variable domain (rest looked up from reference TRBV5-4 and TRBJ2-7): ETGVTQSPTHLIKTRGQQVTLRCSSQSGHNTVSWYQQALGQGPQFIFQYYREEENGRGNFPPRFSGLQFPNYSSELNVNALELDDSALYLCASNDYRVEAEQYFGPGTRLTVT.

As to this clone: From the germline J gene comes the end of the CDR3, since the read stops 3 residues before it. The chain carries TRBV30 and TRBJ1-5; D remains unclear. This CDR3 region has 14 residues. The ends were cut back, 0 bases at V and 5 bases at J, with 11 bases in the middle. Germline CDR1 reads GTSNPN; CDR2 reads SVGIG (reference sequence). The CDR3 loop is CAWSVRNSHQPQHF. The DNA read from the CDR3 is TGTGCCTGGAGTGTACGTAACAGCCATCAGCCC.

Regarding this clone: The read is 3 residues too short to cover the CDR3 end, so that end is filled in from the germline J gene. V is TRBV19 and J is TRBJ2-1; D is perhaps TRBD2 (6 bases). Trimming cost V 6 bases and J 0 bases, with 12 bases left between them. Germline CDR1 LNHDA, CDR2 SQIVND (reference sequence). The CDR3 is made up of 15 amino acids. The DNA read from the CDR3 is TGTGCCAGTAGCTCTAGCGCCCACTCCTACAATGAG. Its protein product is CASSSSAHSYNE. The complete CDR3 reads CASSSSAHSYNEQFF.

Concerning this clone: The read gets to within 3 residues of the CDR3 end, and the germline J gene fills in the rest. The chain combines TRBV7-2 with TRBJ1-1, with unresolved D. With 1 base removed from V and 0 bases from J, the gap between germline ends came to 6 bases. The V gene's germline CDR1 is SGHTA and CDR2 FQGNSA. This CDR3 comprises 14 residues. Incomplete CDR3 DNA: TGTGCCAGCAGCTTAGAACCGGTGAACACTGAA. It is translated as CASSLEPVNTE. The full-length CDR3 reads as CASSLEPVNTEAFF.

About this clone: Sequencing ends 3 residues short of the CDR3 end; the germline J gene provides the rest. The V call is TRBV12-3 or TRBV12-4, the J call TRBJ1-5; 8 nucleotides match TRBD1. CDR3 length: 15 residues. V was clipped by 6 bases and J by 6 bases; unmatched bases: 10. The CDR3 protein is CASRGGQGNLQPQHF. CDR3 DNA (partial): TGTGCCAGCAGGGGCGGACAGGGCAATCTTCAGCCC.

To note about this clone: The CDR3 is cut off 3 residues early in the read; its end comes from the germline J gene. The chain carries TRBV19 and TRBJ2-3, with D maybe TRBD2 (5 bases). Germline values: CDR1 LNHDA, CDR2 SQIVND (reference sequence). V lost 3 bases to trimming and J lost 4 bases, with 14 bases between them. CDR3 size: 15 residues. The CDR3 reads CASSIRGLEADTQYF. The sequenced CDR3 bases are TGTGCCAGTAGTATCCGTGGGCTGGAGGCAGATACG.

Concerning this clone: The read gets to within 3 residues of the CDR3 end, and the germline J gene fills in the rest. This chain connects TRBV11-3 to TRBJ2-5; tentatively, D is TRBD1 (6 bases). V was cut by 5 bases and J by 7 bases, with 17 bases left in between. The V gene's germline CDR1 is SGHNT and CDR2 YENEEA. The CDR3 totals 14 residues. Partial CDR3 DNA: TGTGCCAGCAGCGAGACAGGCTTTGAAGGGACC. Amino acids: CASSETGFEGT. The whole CDR3 protein reads CASSETGFEGTQYF.

Turning to this clone: The read ends 3 residues shy of where the CDR3 ends; the end is completed using the germline J gene. The chain couples TRBV10-1 to TRBJ2-3, with D uncertain. The CDR3 extends over 13 amino acids. CDR1 and CDR2 from the germline V gene are WNHNN and SYGVQD (reference sequence). Trimming pared 6 bases from V and 6 bases from J, leaving 13 bases between. CDR3 sequence reads: CASRASVVDTQYF. The covered CDR3 bases are TGCGCCAGCAGGGCCAGCGTAGTCGATACG.

A remark on this clone: The read terminates 3 residues ahead of where the CDR3 ends, so the germline J gene completes it. The chain is built from TRBV11-2 and TRBJ2-2, with TRBD2 matching 7 bases. Germline trimming cut 1 base from V and 4 bases from J; bases unmatched to any gene: 3. This CDR3 is 15 amino acids long. The V gene's germline CDR1 is SGHAT and CDR2 FQNNGV. CDR3: CASSLVRGSTGELFF. The sequenced part of the CDR3 DNA is TGTGCCAGCAGCTTAGTCCGCGGGAGCACCGGGGAG.

About this clone itself: The read terminates 3 residues ahead of where the CDR3 ends, so the germline J gene completes it. The chain combines TRBV19 with TRBJ2-7; TRBD1 might be the D (5 bases). Per the germline V gene, CDR1 is LNHDA and CDR2 is SQIVND (reference sequence). The CDR3 spans 14 residues. Trimming took off 5 bases at V and 0 bases at J, with 11 bases between the two ends. The covered CDR3 bases are TGTGCCAGTAGTCGTACAGGAGACTCCTACGAG. Amino acid sequence: CASSRTGDSYE. The whole CDR3 sequence is CASSRTGDSYEQYF.

Concerning this clone: The DNA ends 3 residues before the CDR3 does, and the rest of the CDR3 is filled in from the germline J gene. J is TRBJ2-1 and V is TRBV19, with D possibly matching TRBD1 (5 bases). Germline lookup yields CDR1 LNHDA and CDR2 SQIVND (reference sequence). This CDR3 contains 16 residues. Trimming removed 4 bases at V and 4 bases at J, with 17 bases between. The CDR3 reads CASSKSKGFPYNEQFF. The part of the CDR3 DNA that was read is TGTGCCAGTAGTAAAAGTAAGGGGTTCCCTTACAATGAG. The full variable domain, with the rest looked up from reference TRBV19 and TRBJ2-1, is DGGITQSPKYLFRKEGQNVTLSCEQNLNHDAMYWYRQDPGQGLRLIYYSQIVNDFQKGDIAEGYSVSREKKESFPLTVTSAQKNPTAFYLCASSKSKGFPYNEQFFGPGTRLTVL.

Points on this clone: The read gets to within 3 residues of the CDR3 end, and the germline J gene fills in the rest. The V and J genes are TRBV29-1 and TRBJ1-4, with TRBD1 matching 7 bases. In germline, CDR1 is SQVTM, CDR2 ANQGSEA. Germline trimming cut 6 bases from V and 1 base from J; bases unmatched to any gene: 2. This CDR3 has 13 residues. This chain's CDR3 is CSVSGGTNEKLFF. CDR3 DNA (partial): TGCAGCGTCTCAGGGGGAACTAATGAAAAA.

With respect to this clone: The read stops 3 residues short of the end of the CDR3; the missing end is completed from the germline J gene. The chain carries TRBV2 and TRBJ2-7, with 13 bases lining up with TRBD2. In germline, CDR1 is SNHLY, CDR2 FYNNEI. This CDR3 contains 16 residues. V lost 6 bases, J lost 6 bases, and 11 bases stayed unmatched. Here the CDR3 reads CASSQTSGRVRGEQYF. CDR3 bases read: TGTGCCAGCAGCCAAACTAGCGGGAGGGTAAGAGGCGAG.

This clone is classed as medium-sized by frequency. The read comes to an end 3 residues before the CDR3 does, leaving the germline J gene to fill in the end. The chain recombines TRBV5-1 with TRBJ2-2; D might be TRBD1 (5 bases). The CDR3 totals 15 residues. V dropped 2 bases and J dropped 7 bases, with 15 bases sitting between them. CDR1 and CDR2 from the germline V gene are SGHRS and YFSETQ. CDR3 amino acids: CASSFSPQRGGELFF. The CDR3 bases that were read are TGCGCCAGCAGCTTCAGTCCTCAAAGGGGCGGGGAG.